Below, one T cell receptor beta chain is given with its context. The antigen remains unidentified. Documented time point: baseline pretreatment blood. Treatment: 15 Gy SBRT to primary tumor, nephrectomy 4 weeks later. The sample is drawn from a study of radiation and T cells in renal cell carcinoma. Background on the study: Nephrectomy followed 15 Gy stereotactic body radiation by 4 weeks.

Study outcomes and limitations: Baseline intratumoral clonotype presence is unknown without pretreatment biopsies.

Clones were read by immunoSEQ multiplex PCR, and TCRdb kept only the in-frame ones, dropping some. The profile shows about 150,000 clones, 88% of them singletons. The sequenced sample was blood, obtained from a patient whose treatment included radiotherapy and nephrectomy. This TCR was recovered from a woman in her 70s with renal cell carcinoma.

Written as DNA, the CDR3 is TGTGCCATCCCGAGCAGGCCAAACACCGGGGAGCTGTTTTTT. This translates into CAIPSRPNTGELFF. This chain links TRBV15 with TRBJ2-2; D uncertain. The CDR3 runs to 14 residues. V was trimmed by 10 bases and J by 2 bases, leaving 14 bases between them. Per the germline V gene, CDR1 is LNHNV and CDR2 is YYDKDF (reference sequence).